Each of the 30 T cell receptor beta chains below was sequenced from the same sample in a study of blood T cell repertoires in COVID-19. The repertoire was sequenced with immunoSEQ multiplex PCR; TCRdb's copy has only in-frame clones and lacks some. Counted here are roughly 500,000 clones, roughly 90% occurring once; the ten biggest clones make up around 1.9%. Sequences were obtained from PBMCs or T cells enriched from blood (not recorded which). Receptors originate from a middle-aged woman who had recovered from COVID-19.

The V and J genes are TRBV7-7 and TRBJ2-7; 9 nucleotides agree with TRBD2. The germline gives CDR1 SSHAT, CDR2 FNYEAQ (reference sequence). This CDR3 has 14 residues. V dropped 1 base and J dropped 6; count of bases not matched to a gene: 4. CDR3 protein: CASSLGAGGPEQYF. The CDR3 coding sequence is TGTGCCAGCAGCTTAGGAGCGGGAGGCCCCGAGCAGTACTTC. The whole variable domain, remainder taken from reference TRBV7-7 and TRBJ2-7, is GAGVSQSPRYKVTKRGQDVTLRCDPISSHATLYWYQQALGQGPEFLTYFNYEAQPDKSGLPSDRFSAERPEGSISTLTIQRTEQRDSAMYRCASSLGAGGPEQYFGPGTRLTVT.

The chain joins TRBV3-1 (or the pseudogene TRBV3-2) to TRBJ2-1; a weak D match, TRBD2 (5 bases). The germline V gene has CDR1 LGHDT and CDR2 YNNKEL (reference sequence). The CDR3 contains 14 residues. Trimming took off 4 bases at V and 5 bases at J, with 12 bases between the two ends. The CDR3 coding sequence is TGTGCCAGCAGCCGCCGAGGAGGAGACAATGAGCAGTTCTTC. Encoded protein: CASSRRGGDNEQFF.

As regards this clone: The same CDR3 is also encoded by other DNA sequences in this sample. J is TRBJ2-7 and V is TRBV27, with 10 nucleotides matching TRBD1. The CDR3 is 14 amino acids. Germline lookup yields CDR1 MNHEY and CDR2 SMNVEV (reference sequence). Losses at the gene ends were 6 bases for V and 3 bases for J; bases not matched to a gene: 5. CDR3 sequence (DNA): TGTGCCAGCAGCCCCCGGGACAGGGGCTACGAGCAGTACTTC. Protein sequence: CASSPRDRGYEQYF.

The chain employs TRBV6-6 and TRBJ1-1; D gene uncertain. Germline V CDR1 and CDR2: MNHNY, SVGAGI (reference sequence). The CDR3 extends over 20 amino acids. Trimming pared 6 bases from V and 6 bases from J, leaving 35 bases between. CDR3 residues: CASSSGKGEVMSRRGAEAFF. CDR3 coding DNA: TGTGCCAGCAGCTCGGGGAAGGGTGAAGTGATGAGCCGCCGAGGTGCTGAAGCTTTCTTT.

This chain uses TRBV7-9 with TRBJ1-2; 8 positions agree with TRBD1. The CDR3 covers 15 residues. Trimming cost V 5 bases and J 5 bases; bases outside gene matches: 10. Germline-derived CDR1 and CDR2 are SEHNR and FQNEAQ (reference sequence). The CDR3 reads CASSPPGQEGYGYTF. The CDR3, as DNA: TGTGCCAGCAGCCCCCCGGGACAGGAGGGATATGGCTACACCTTC.

V gene TRBV29-1 combines with J gene TRBJ2-7, with 7 positions matching TRBD1. Germline V gives CDR1 SQVTM, CDR2 ANQGSEA. The CDR3 runs 12 residues. V shed 6 bases, J shed 2 bases, and the junction held 4 bases outside the gene matches. In DNA, the CDR3 is TGCAGCGTAACAGGGGCCACCTACGAGCAGTACTTC. Amino acids: CSVTGATYEQYF.

A single count supports this clone. The chain links TRBV7-2 to TRBJ2-7; perhaps TRBD2 as D (6 bases). CDR3 length equals 14 residues. With 4 bases removed from V and 3 bases from J, the gap between germline ends came to 13 bases. Germline CDR1 reads SGHTA; CDR2 reads FQGNSA. The CDR3 spells CASSSLGGVYEQYF. CDR3 nucleotide sequence: TGTGCCAGCAGCTCCCTAGGAGGGGTCTACGAGCAGTACTTC.

This clone was recorded once. The chain couples TRBV7-9 to TRBJ2-3; TRBD2 matches at 7 bases. The CDR3 spans 18 residues. Germline-derived CDR1 and CDR2 are SEHNR and FQNEAQ (reference sequence). After removal of 5 bases from V and 0 bases from J, the junction contained 14 bases not matched to a gene. The CDR3 protein is CASSPLTSPAGSTDTQYF. In DNA form, the CDR3 reads TGTGCCAGCAGCCCACTGACTAGCCCCGCGGGGAGCACAGATACGCAGTATTTT.

The chain is built from TRBV10-3 and TRBJ1-5; D is perhaps TRBD1 (6 bases). This CDR3 contains 15 residues. Germline V lookup: CDR1 ENHRY, CDR2 SYGVKD. V was clipped by 4 bases and J by 0 bases, with 10 bases between them. CDR3 nucleotides: TGTGCCATCAGTGCACAGGGATCTAGCAATCAGCCCCAGCATTTT. It specifies CAISAQGSSNQPQHF.

The V gene is TRBV11-1, the J gene TRBJ1-2; D call uncertain. The germline CDR1 and CDR2 sequences are SGHAT and FQDESV (reference sequence). V was cut by 1 base and J by 8 bases, with 14 bases left in between. The CDR3 sequence is 14 residues long. The DNA of the CDR3 is TGTGCCAGCAGCTTAGTAGGTGAAGCGGAAGGCTACACCTTC. Amino acid sequence: CASSLVGEAEGYTF.

V is TRBV27 and J is TRBJ2-7, with 13 bases identical to TRBD2. The CDR3 spans 17 residues. V shed 6 bases, J shed 2 bases, and the junction held 10 bases outside the gene matches. Germline V gene lookup returns CDR1 MNHEY and CDR2 SMNVEV (reference sequence). DNA for the CDR3: TGTGCCAGCAGAAAACTAGCGGGAGGGTTGGGAACCTACGAGCAGTACTTC. It codes for CASRKLAGGLGTYEQYF.

The gene calls are TRBV25-1 and TRBJ2-7, with D unresolved. CDR3 size: 14 residues. V lost 5 bases and J lost 4, with 15 bases in between. Germline V gene sequence: CDR1 MGHDK, CDR2 SYGVNS. CDR3 sequence reads: CASSHRSVFYEQYF. CDR3 DNA sequence: TGTGCCAGCAGTCACCGGTCCGTTTTTTACGAGCAGTACTTC.

This chain uses TRBV10-3 with TRBJ2-7, with D possibly being TRBD2 (6 bases). V was shortened by 7 bases and J by 0 bases, with 10 bases between the two germline ends. The CDR3 contains 13 residues. Germline values: CDR1 ENHRY, CDR2 SYGVKD. The CDR3 coding sequence is TGTGCCATCAAGTCGGAGGGCTCCTACGAGCAGTACTTC. Translating it yields CAIKSEGSYEQYF.

This clone was counted a single time. V is TRBV7-8 and J is TRBJ2-3, with 7 bases fitting TRBD1. The length of the CDR3 is 17 residues. Losses at the gene ends were 2 bases for V and 1 base for J; bases not matched to a gene: 9. The germline CDR1 and CDR2 sequences are SGHVS and FQNEAQ. The CDR3 here is CASSLRSRGPRTDTQYF. The DNA of the CDR3 is TGTGCCAGCAGCTTAAGATCGAGGGGGCCCCGCACAGATACGCAGTATTTT. Combining the CDR3 with reference TRBV7-8 and TRBJ2-3 gives the whole variable domain GAGVSQSPRYKVAKRGQDVALRCDPISGHVSLFWYQQALGQGPEFLTYFQNEAQLDKSGLPSDRFFAERPEGSVSTLKIQRTQQEDSAVYLCASSLRSRGPRTDTQYFGPGTRLTVL.

The gene calls are TRBV5-5 and TRBJ1-5; 10 bases line up with TRBD1. V was pared by 4 bases and J by 2 bases, with 6 bases of the junction left unmatched. The CDR3 is made up of 16 amino acids. The germline CDR1 and CDR2 sequences are SGHKS and YYEKEE (reference sequence). The chain's CDR3 is CASSPGQGGGNQPQHF. CDR3 DNA: TGTGCCAGCAGCCCCGGACAGGGGGGCGGCAATCAGCCCCAGCATTTT. Drawing the rest from reference TRBV5-5 and TRBJ1-5, the complete variable domain is DAGVTQSPTHLIKTRGQQVTLRCSPISGHKSVSWYQQVLGQGPQFIFQYYEKEERGRGNFPDRFSARQFPNYSSELNVNALLLGDSALYLCASSPGQGGGNQPQHFGDGTRLSIL.

V is TRBV7-8 and J is TRBJ2-2, with D perhaps TRBD1 (5 bases). CDR1 and CDR2 from the germline V gene are SGHVS and FQNEAQ. Trimming cost V 0 bases and J 1 base, with 6 bases left between them. The CDR3 spans 15 residues. The CDR3 loop reads CASSLAGQNTGELFF. CDR3 nucleotide sequence: TGTGCCAGCAGCTTAGCCGGACAGAACACCGGGGAGCTGTTTTTT.

This chain uses TRBV29-1 with TRBJ2-2, with D unresolved. The CDR3 consists of 12 residues. Germline CDR1 is SQVTM and CDR2 is ANQGSEA. Trimming removed 4 bases from V and 1 base from J, with 4 bases in between. The chain's CDR3 is CSVVRNTGELFF. The CDR3 bases are TGCAGCGTTGTTAGGAACACCGGGGAGCTGTTTTTT.

DNA for the CDR3: TGCAGTGCTAGAGTAGACGAGCAGTACTTC. Amino acids: CSARVDEQYF. The chain joins TRBV20-1 to TRBJ2-7, with unresolved D. The CDR3 length is 10 residues. Trimming left V 1 base short and J 5 bases short, with 3 bases between. Per germline, CDR1 DFQATT and CDR2 SNEGSKA (reference sequence).

The genes are TRBV3-1 (or the pseudogene TRBV3-2) and TRBJ1-1; the D is unclear. Germline CDR1 and CDR2: LGHDT and YNNKEL (reference sequence). V was clipped by 4 bases and J by 1 base, with 7 bases between them. CDR3 size: 13 residues. The CDR3 DNA is TGTGCCAGCAGCCTTACCGGGAACACTGAAGCTTTCTTT. Translating gives CASSLTGNTEAFF.

This clone was observed a handful of times. The genes are TRBV7-9 and TRBJ1-2; 7 bases map to TRBD1. Trimming removed 1 base from V and 2 bases from J; junction bases left unmatched: 10. Germline V gene data show CDR1 as SEHNR and CDR2 as FQNEAQ (reference sequence). The length of the CDR3 is 17 residues. The CDR3 protein is CASSLVVVVGQNYGYTF. DNA of the CDR3: TGTGCCAGCAGCTTAGTTGTAGTTGTGGGACAGAACTATGGCTACACCTTC.

The chain uses TRBV20-1 and TRBJ1-1; a weak D match, TRBD1 (5 bases). Germline V gene data show CDR1 as DFQATT and CDR2 as SNEGSKA (reference sequence). V was trimmed by 3 bases and J by 4 bases, leaving 15 bases between them. This CDR3 is 14 amino acids long. CDR3 DNA sequence: TGCAGTGCTAGTTCGGGGGACCACTTCACTGAAGCTTTCTTT. Translated: CSASSGDHFTEAFF.

This sequence joins TRBV6-5 and TRBJ1-2, with D possibly matching TRBD1 (6 bases). V gave up 5 bases and J gave up 5 bases, with 18 bases separating them. In germline, CDR1 is MNHEY, CDR2 SVGAGI. CDR3 length: 15 amino acids. DNA of the CDR3: TGTGCCAGCAGTAACCCAAGTAGGGGGAAGTATGGCTACACCTTC. Amino acids: CASSNPSRGKYGYTF.

The chain is built from TRBV15 and TRBJ1-1; D is undetermined. The germline V gene has CDR1 LNHNV and CDR2 YYDKDF (reference sequence). V lost 1 base to trimming and J lost 8 bases, with 14 bases between them. This CDR3 is built from 14 residues. The CDR3 protein is CATSRVSENSEAFF. DNA for the CDR3: TGTGCCACCAGCAGAGTGAGTGAAAACTCCGAAGCTTTCTTT.

Only one count was recorded for this clone. The rearrangement joins TRBV27 to TRBJ2-3; TRBD2 agrees at 8 bases. The length of the CDR3 is 16 residues. From germline, CDR1 is MNHEY and CDR2 SMNVEV (reference sequence). With 7 bases clipped from V and 1 base from J, the junction kept 10 bases outside the gene matches. CDR3 region: CASNPPAGEGTDTQYF. The DNA for the CDR3 is TGTGCCAGCAACCCGCCAGCGGGAGAGGGCACAGATACGCAGTATTTT.

For the CDR3, the DNA is TGTGCCAGCAGTTTCGGGACAGGGGGCTACTACGAGCAGTACTTC. Its translation: CASSFGTGGYYEQYF. The V gene is TRBV6-6, the J gene TRBJ2-7; the match to TRBD1 covers 12 bases. This CDR3 region has 15 residues. V shed 4 bases, J shed 3 bases, and the junction held 4 bases outside the gene matches. Germline CDR1 reads MNHNY; CDR2 reads SVGAGI (reference sequence).

The rearrangement uses TRBV6-5 and TRBJ1-1, with 8 bases aligning to TRBD1. The CDR3 sequence is 14 residues long. After removal of 0 bases from V and 6 bases from J, the junction contained 3 bases not matched to a gene. The germline V gene encodes CDR1 MNHEY and CDR2 SVGAGI. CDR3 in DNA: TGTGCCAGCAGTTACTCGAGGGACAGGCCTGAAGCTTTCTTT. Amino acids: CASSYSRDRPEAFF.

This sequence joins TRBV6-5 and TRBJ1-1; a possible D gene is TRBD1 (5 bases). The V end lost 2 bases, the J end lost 5 bases, and 9 bases lay between the germline ends. CDR3 size: 13 residues. The V gene's germline CDR1 is MNHEY and CDR2 SVGAGI. The CDR3 coding sequence is TGTGCCAGCAGTTACGGGGCAGGAACTGAAGCTTTCTTT. Amino acids: CASSYGAGTEAFF.

This clone was seen only once. The chain uses TRBV4-1 and TRBJ1-1; 9 bases fit TRBD1. This CDR3 spans 13 amino acids. Germline CDR1 MGHRA, CDR2 YSYEKL. V trimming: 8 bases; J trimming: 4 bases; junction bases outside the gene matches: 5. CDR3 nucleotides: TGCGCCAGCGGAATGACAGGGGGCACTGAAGCTTTCTTT. Its translation is CASGMTGGTEAFF.

The chain recombines TRBV7-2 with TRBJ2-1; 7 bases map to TRBD2. This CDR3 contains 15 residues. V was pared by 4 bases and J by 4 bases, with 7 bases of the junction left unmatched. Looked up from germline, CDR1 is SGHTA and CDR2 is FQGNSA. The CDR3 spells CASSSLASGYNEQFF. The CDR3, as DNA: TGTGCCAGCAGCTCCCTGGCTAGCGGATACAATGAGCAGTTCTTC. Full variable domain (rest looked up from reference TRBV7-2 and TRBJ2-1): GAGVSQSPSNKVTEKGKDVELRCDPISGHTALYWYRQSLGQGLEFLIYFQGNSAPDKSGLPSDRFSAERTGGSVSTLTIQRTQQEDSAVYLCASSSLASGYNEQFFGPGTRLTVL.

V usage is TRBV19 and J usage is TRBJ2-1, with 15 bases that match TRBD2. The CDR3 extends over 21 amino acids. The germline CDR1 and CDR2 sequences are LNHDA and SQIVND (reference sequence). The V gene end was trimmed by 4 bases and the J gene end by 0 bases; junction bases not matched to a gene: 13. The CDR3 DNA sequence: TGTGCCAGTAGTAGGACCGGGACTAGCGGGAGGCCAGGGAGCTCCTACAATGAGCAGTTCTTC. It specifies CASSRTGTSGRPGSSYNEQFF.